This T cell receptor beta chain is from a study of siplizumab effects on memory and regulatory T cells. Study-wide points: Naive T cells apparently outstripped memory cells in diversity and seemed major alloresponse contributors.

Points on this clone: Its antigen remains unidentified.

Clones were sequenced by immunoSEQ multiplex PCR, and TCRdb holds only the in-frame ones, with some missing. Counted here are some 96,000 clones, approximately 92% occurring once; the ten biggest clones make up 0.14% to 0.15%. The receptor was derived from a human donor in good health. Input material: CD4+ T cells sorted from blood.

This CDR3 is CALRGDPNIQYF. In DNA, the CDR3 is TGTGCCTTAAGGGGGGATCCAAACATTCAGTACTTC. This chain connects TRBV30 to TRBJ2-4; either TRBD1 or TRBD2 may supply D (6 bases each). This CDR3 has 12 amino acids. Trimming left V 7 bases short and J 6 bases short, with 13 bases between. The germline gives CDR1 GTSNPN, CDR2 SVGIG (reference sequence).